This TCR beta chain is from a study of CD8 T cells in ankylosing spondylitis. Quantitative 5'-RACE with molecular barcodes produced the TCR beta libraries. One entry per CDR3 protein results from TCRdb running MiXCR on the 5' RACE reads. The sample lists roughly 250,000 distinct CDR3 sequences, over 8.5% occurring once. There are many counts of this clonotype. Trimming removed 2 bases from V and 5 bases from J, with 14 bases in between. The CDR3 has 15 amino acids. The germline V gene encodes CDR1 MGHDK and CDR2 SYGVNS. V and J are TRBV25-1 and TRBJ2-3, with a weak D call TRBD2 (5 bases). This clonotype was obtained from a male donor with ankylosing spondylitis or in good health (not recorded which). Sequences were obtained from blood, either unsorted or a sorted T cell fraction (not recorded which). Here the CDR3 DNA reads TGTGCCAGCAGTGAAGCCGGAGCCCGGGAAGATACGCAGTATTTT. Its translation is CASSEAGAREDTQYF.